This section outlines one T cell receptor beta chain sequence together with its context. The sample belongs to a study of blood T cell repertoires in COVID-19. Overall study context: Samples representing acute and convalescent COVID-19 were sourced from the United States, Italy and Spain. T cells, B-cell-depleted T cells, or PBMCs supplied cDNA or gDNA.

The junction had 14 bases not matched to a gene; V was cut back by 5 bases and J by 10 bases. The germline CDR1 and CDR2 sequences are WSHSY and SAAADI. The CDR3 is made up of 15 amino acids. Authors' data handling: Amplified reference gene primers provided the basis for estimating nucleated cell counts. TCRdb's copy holds only in-frame clones and misses some; the assay was immunoSEQ multiplex PCR. The V and J calls and clone size come from that table; D and trimming were worked out from the DNA. The sample lists tens of thousands of clones, nearly 90% occurring once. Input material: peripheral blood. The TCR originated in a man aged 60 to 69 with acute or convalescent COVID-19. V and J are TRBV10-2 and TRBJ2-1, with 7 bases that match TRBD1. The CDR3 is CASSRDPDRAGEQFF. CDR3 coding DNA: TGCGCCAGCAGTCGGGATCCCGACAGGGCCGGAGAGCAGTTCTTC.